This TCR beta chain was observed in a study of T cell changes during pregnancy in multiple sclerosis. Assay: immunoSEQ multiplex PCR; the TCRdb copy retains only in-frame clones and omits some. The top ten clones hold 10% to 15% of a sample with 20,000 to 25,000 clones, approximately 89% of them seen once. Trimming removed 1 base from V and 1 base from J, with 13 bases in between. The CDR3 consists of 17 residues. Germline lookup yields CDR1 MNHEY and CDR2 SMNVEV (reference sequence). This clone was detected once. Sample: CD8+ T cells from peripheral blood mononuclear cells, taken in the first trimester of pregnancy. The J gene is TRBJ2-2, the V gene TRBV27; D not resolved. This sequence originates from a female donor in good health, enrolled as a control in a pregnancy study. This chain's CDR3 is CASSLYPQIQNTGELFF. The CDR3 DNA reads as TGTGCCAGCAGTTTATATCCCCAGATACAGAACACCGGGGAGCTGTTTTTT.